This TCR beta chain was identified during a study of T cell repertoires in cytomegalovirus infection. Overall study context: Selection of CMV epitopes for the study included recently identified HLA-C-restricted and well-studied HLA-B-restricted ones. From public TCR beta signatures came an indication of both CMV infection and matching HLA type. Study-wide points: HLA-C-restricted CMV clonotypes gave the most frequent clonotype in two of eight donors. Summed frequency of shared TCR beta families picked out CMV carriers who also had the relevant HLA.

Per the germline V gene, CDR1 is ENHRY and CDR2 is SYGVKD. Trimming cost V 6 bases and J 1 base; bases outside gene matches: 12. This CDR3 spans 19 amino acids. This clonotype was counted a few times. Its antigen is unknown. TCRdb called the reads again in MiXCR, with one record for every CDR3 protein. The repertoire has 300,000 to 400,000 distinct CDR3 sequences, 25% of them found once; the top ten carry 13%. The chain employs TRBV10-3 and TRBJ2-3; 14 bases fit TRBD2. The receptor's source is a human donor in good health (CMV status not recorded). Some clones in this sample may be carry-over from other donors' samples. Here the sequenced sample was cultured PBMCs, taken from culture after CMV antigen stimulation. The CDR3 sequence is CAIRSSGGLAGERTDTQYF. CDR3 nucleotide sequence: TGTGCCATCAGATCCTCAGGGGGACTAGCGGGAGAACGCACAGATACGCAGTATTTT.